The clone carrying this T cell receptor beta chain was seen many times. As yet, its antigen is unknown. This sample is part of a study of human T cells and chemical hapten exposure. TCRdb used MiXCR to reprocess the RACE reads, holding one entry per CDR3 protein. The sample has more than 150,000 distinct CDR3 sequences, 14% seen once. The CDR3 totals 17 residues. CDR1 is SGDLS and CDR2 is YYNGEE in the germline V gene. V lost 1 base and J lost 0, with 14 bases in between. The sample's time point: patch test 1, 2 weeks after DPC sensitization. Treatment specified: therapeutic diphenylcyclopropenone sensitization with weekly scalp DPC. Study-wide results and limits: Large CDR3 similarity clusters arose significantly more often from expanded TCRs than from controls.

The input for sequencing was whole blood, taken in connection with sensitization to the hapten diphenylcyclopropenone (DPC). This receptor was taken from a woman aged 30 to 39 with alopecia areata. Some clones in this sample may be carry-over from other donors' samples. This chain connects TRBV9 to TRBJ1-3; weak D call: TRBD1 (6 bases). CDR3 region: CASSVLDSSTSGNTIYF. In DNA form, the CDR3 reads TGTGCCAGCAGCGTACTGGACAGCTCTACCTCTGGAAACACCATATATTTT. Full variable domain (outside the CDR3, taken from reference TRBV9 and TRBJ1-3): DSGVTQTPKHLITATGQRVTLRCSPRSGDLSVYWYQQSLDQGLQFLIQYYNGEERAKGNILERFSAQQFPDLHSELNLSSLELGDSALYFCASSVLDSSTSGNTIYFGEGSWLTVV.